This T cell receptor (beta chain) appears in the sequencing data of a study of T cell responses to AZD1222 COVID-19 vaccine. Study-wide results and limits: Only six individuals given AZD1222 were seropositive at baseline. Donor demographics were predominantly white British with a female majority; clonal diversity may be underestimated. Unmutated regions of variants are reportedly targeted by nearly half of spike-specific TCRs.

Profiled with immunoSEQ multiplex PCR; TCRdb holds only in-frame clones, not every one. The sample holds around 99,000 clones; more than 70% are singletons and the top ten take under 20%. On this clone: Its target is unknown.

Sample: peripheral blood, taken on day 0 of AZD1222 vaccination. The receptor comes from an adult in good health.

The CDR3 sequence is CASSPRVAEAFF. The CDR3 DNA follows: TGTGCCAGTAGTCCCAGGGTCGCTGAAGCTTTCTTT. The gene calls are TRBV19 and TRBJ1-1, with D possibly being TRBD1 (5 bases). This CDR3 is 12 amino acids long. In germline, CDR1 is LNHDA, CDR2 SQIVND (reference sequence). V gave up 5 bases and J gave up 6 bases, with 10 bases separating them.